The rows below give T cell receptor beta chains drawn from one sample of a study of CD8+CD57+ T cells in acquired aplastic anemia. TCRdb redid the calling of the reads with MiXCR, one entry per CDR3 protein. The data hold about 180,000 distinct CDR3 sequences, with roughly half observed a single time. Material: sorted CD4+, CD8+, or CD8+CD57+ T cells (not recorded which) from PBMCs. The receptors originated from a human donor in good health. The CDR3 runs from the conserved cysteine through the conserved F or W. A D gene is named only where the DNA matches it firmly. Some rows have no size entry. The others give once, few or many, or a class for an expanded clone.

j_call clone_size v_call d_call cdr3_nt cdr3_aa
TRBJ1-6 . TRBV10-3 TRBD1 TGTGCCATCAGTGAGCGGGACAGAACCTCACCCCTCCACTTT CAISERDRTSPLHF
TRBJ1-5 . TRBV19 . TGTGCCAGTAGCCAAGGGTTGGGCAATCAGCCCCAGCATTTT CASSQGLGNQPQHF
TRBJ2-1 many TRBV5-4 . TGTGCCAGCAGCTTGGGGATCCTGGGGCTCAGCTACAATGAGCAGTTCTTC CASSLGILGLSYNEQFF
TRBJ2-1 . TRBV29-1 TRBD2 TGCAGCGCCCGGACTAGCGGGAGCAACAATGAGCAGTTCTTC CSARTSGSNNEQFF
TRBJ2-7 many TRBV3-1 TRBD2 TGTGCCAGCAGCCAAGAAACTAGCGGGAACTACGAGCAGTACTTC CASSQETSGNYEQYF
TRBJ1-4 many TRBV2 . TGTGCCAGCCGTCTGAGGGAAAAACTGTTTTTT CASRLREKLFF
TRBJ2-5 . TRBV27 . TGTGCCAGCAGGGGGATTTTGGAGACCCAGTACTTC CASRGILETQYF
TRBJ2-3 . TRBV24-1 . TGTGCCACCAGTGAAGGGATGGGCCCAGATACGCAGTATTTT CATSEGMGPDTQYF
TRBJ2-5 . TRBV6-2/TRBV6-3 TRBD1 TGTGCCAGCAGTTACCAGGGGGCAGAGACCCAGTACTTC CASSYQGAETQYF
TRBJ2-3 many TRBV20-1 . TGCAGTGCTAGACGGGAGATTACAGATACGCAGTATTTT CSARREITDTQYF
TRBJ2-1 many TRBV7-2 . TGTGCCAGCAGCCCCGGGGGATCCTACAATGAGCAGTTCTTC CASSPGGSYNEQFF
TRBJ2-1 few TRBV15 TRBD1 TGTGCCACAAAGACAGGGCCGGGGAACAATGAGCAGTTCTTC CATKTGPGNNEQFF
TRBJ2-5 . TRBV20-1 TRBD2 TGCAGTGCTAGAGATGGGCGGGAGGGCGAGACCCAGTACTTC CSARDGREGETQYF
TRBJ2-2 . TRBV10-3 . TGTGCCAGCCTGCCCGAAGGGGGGGAGCTGTTTTTT CASLPEGGELFF
TRBJ2-7 . TRBV18 . TGTGCCAGCTCACGGATCTCGGGACAACCATTCTACGAGCAGTACTTC CASSRISGQPFYEQYF
TRBJ1-1 many TRBV7-9 . TGTGCCAGCGGATTGAGGGAGAACACTGAAGCTTTCTTT CASGLRENTEAFF
TRBJ2-1 few TRBV24-1 . TGTGCCACCAGTGACGACTCAAAGATCGTCAATGAGCAGTTCTTC CATSDDSKIVNEQFF
TRBJ2-7 many TRBV7-2 TRBD1 TGTGCCAGCAGCGTCAGACAGGGGGAGCAGTACTTC CASSVRQGEQYF
TRBJ1-2 medium-sized TRBV24-1 . TGTGCCACCAGTGATAGGCAGCGCGGCTACACCTTC CATSDRQRGYTF
TRBJ2-7 many TRBV19 . TGTGCCAGTAGGAAGGGGTCGGACTCCTACGAGCAGTACTTC CASRKGSDSYEQYF
TRBJ1-1 . TRBV24-1 . TGTGCCACCTCCAGAGAACACACTGAAGCTTTCTTT CATSREHTEAFF
TRBJ1-5 many TRBV6-1 . TGTGCCAGCAGTACGGACAGCAACGGCCAGCCCCAGCATTTT CASSTDSNGQPQHF
TRBJ2-5 . TRBV15 TRBD2 TGTGCCACCAGCGGGGGACTAGCGGGAGGGCCGGGGGAGACCCAGTACTTC CATSGGLAGGPGETQYF
TRBJ2-2 . TRBV9 TRBD2 TGTGCCAGCAGCGTAGGAGGTAGCGGGACCGGGGAGCTGTTTTTT CASSVGGSGTGELFF
TRBJ2-1 . TRBV5-8 . TGTGCCAGCAGCTTGGAAGTACCGAACAATGAGCAGTTCTTC CASSLEVPNNEQFF
TRBJ2-3 many TRBV5-4 . TGTGCCAGCAGCTTGAAGGGCGGGAACACAGATACGCAGTATTTT CASSLKGGNTDTQYF
TRBJ2-7 many TRBV24-1 TRBD1 TGTGCCACCAGTGCTGAGGACAGGGGAATCTACGAGCAGTACTTC CATSAEDRGIYEQYF
TRBJ1-1 . TRBV9 . TGTGCCAGCAGCGTAGACCCGGGGAGTTCTGAAGCTTTCTTT CASSVDPGSSEAFF
TRBJ2-3 . TRBV11-1 . TGTGCCAGCAGCTTAGGGTACAGAAGCACAGATACGCAGTATTTT CASSLGYRSTDTQYF